This T cell receptor beta chain was recorded in a study of blood T cell repertoires in COVID-19. The germline V gene has CDR1 MGHRA and CDR2 YSYEKL. V was shortened by 4 bases and J by 0 bases, with 18 bases between the two germline ends. The CDR3 sequence is 17 residues long. Under the authors' procedure: Estimated nucleated cell counts came from reference gene primer amplification. Method: immunoSEQ multiplex PCR; TCRdb's copy keeps in-frame clones and lacks some. That table is the source of V, J and clone size, and D and trimming were worked out from the DNA. The sample comprises about 390,000 clones, around 87% of which are singletons, and around 10% rests with the top ten. The age range of participants was 18 to 89 years, with residence in more than 20 US areas. Cohorts were based on clinical histories the participants reported.

The source of this sequence is a woman between 50 and 59 years old who had recovered from COVID-19. Sequencing used PBMCs or T cells enriched from blood (not recorded which). V is TRBV4-1 and J is TRBJ1-1; D is unresolved. The CDR3 is CASSLGSRARMNTEAFF. The CDR3 DNA sequence: TGCGCCAGCAGCCTGGGGTCGAGGGCGAGGATGAACACTGAAGCTTTCTTT.